The clone carrying this TCR beta chain was seen only a few times. Its specificity is unknown. A single record per CDR3 protein comes from TCRdb applying MiXCR to the reads. Among tens of thousands of distinct CDR3 sequences listed, 60% to 65% were seen once. The sample originates from a study of type 1 regulatory T cells. Turning to the study itself: An in vitro protocol generated T-allo10, a Tr1-enriched, alloantigen-specific CD4 T cell product.

Study-level findings and limits: Tr1 cells had a more restricted TCR repertoire than non-Tr1 cells.

The specimen sequenced was cultured non-Tr1 T cells, either the whole culture or a sorted T cell fraction (not recorded which). The sequence was collected from a human donor in good health.

CDR3 residues: CASSPDRRTGELFF. The DNA for the CDR3 is TGTGCCAGCTCACCCGACAGACGCACCGGGGAGCTGTTTTTT. The rearrangement uses TRBV18 and TRBJ2-2, with D possibly being TRBD1 (5 bases). Germline V gene lookup returns CDR1 KGHSH and CDR2 LQKENI. V shed 3 bases and J shed 4 bases, with 9 bases lying between them. CDR3 size: 14 residues.